The text below deals with one T cell receptor beta chain. Its antigen is currently unknown. The record originates from a study of a mutant IDH1 vaccine in newly diagnosed glioma. Overall study context: Initiation of the vaccine course occurred 4-6 weeks after radiotherapy alone, or alongside temozolomide cycles. Before enrollment, patients got radiotherapy alone, temozolomide alone, or mostly the combination. Mean patient age was around 40 years; about 62% were male and roughly 38% female.

Indicated time point: week 5, during vaccination. Topical imiquimod was applied with each vaccine dose, which held 300 ug of mutant IDH1 20-mer peptide. Repertoires were generated with immunoSEQ multiplex PCR, while TCRdb's copy carries only in-frame clones and drops some. The sample shows over 45,000 clones, around 81% of them seen only once. The germline gives CDR1 SNHLY, CDR2 FYNNEI. The CDR3 has 16 residues. Trimming took 6 bases from V and 0 from J, leaving 14 bases between them. Study-level points and caveats: The authors found pseudoprogression apparently unrelated to changes in top peripheral T cell clonotypes.

The receptor comes from a man under 40 with glioma. The gene calls are TRBV2 and TRBJ2-2; D may match TRBD1 or TRBD2 (5 bases each). Sequencing used PBMCs, obtained from a glioma patient whose treatment included an IDH1 peptide vaccine. CDR3 loop: CASSFYRDPNTGELFF. Here the CDR3 DNA reads TGTGCCAGCAGCTTCTACCGGGACCCGAACACCGGGGAGCTGTTTTTT.